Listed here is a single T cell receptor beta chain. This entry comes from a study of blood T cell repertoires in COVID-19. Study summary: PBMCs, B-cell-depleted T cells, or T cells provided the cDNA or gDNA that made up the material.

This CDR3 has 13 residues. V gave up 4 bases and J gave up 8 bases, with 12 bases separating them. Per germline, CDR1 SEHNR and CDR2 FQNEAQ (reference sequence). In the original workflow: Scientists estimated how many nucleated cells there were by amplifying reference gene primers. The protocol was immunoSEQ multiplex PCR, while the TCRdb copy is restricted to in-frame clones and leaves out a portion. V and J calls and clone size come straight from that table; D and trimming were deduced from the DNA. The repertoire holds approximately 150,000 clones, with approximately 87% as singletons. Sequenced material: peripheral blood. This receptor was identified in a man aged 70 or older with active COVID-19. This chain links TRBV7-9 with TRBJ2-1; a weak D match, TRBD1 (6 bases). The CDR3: CASSYNRDHEQFF. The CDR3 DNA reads TGTGCCAGCAGCTATAACAGGGACCATGAGCAGTTCTTC.